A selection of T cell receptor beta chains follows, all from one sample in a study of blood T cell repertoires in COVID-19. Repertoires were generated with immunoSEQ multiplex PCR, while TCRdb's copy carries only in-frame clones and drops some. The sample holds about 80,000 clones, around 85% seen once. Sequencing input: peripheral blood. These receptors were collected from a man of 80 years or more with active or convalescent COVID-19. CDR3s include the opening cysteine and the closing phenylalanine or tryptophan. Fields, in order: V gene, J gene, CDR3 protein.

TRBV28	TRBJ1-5	CASSLDMRQPQHF
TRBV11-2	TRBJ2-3	CASSLVGAGTDTQYF
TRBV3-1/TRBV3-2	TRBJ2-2	CAAQGARSTGELFF
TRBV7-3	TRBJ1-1	CASSPRGKTEAFF
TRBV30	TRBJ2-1	CAWSGRTTVGEQFF
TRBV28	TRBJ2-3	CASSLGGLGLGTDTQYF
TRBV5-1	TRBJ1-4	CASSLMSGVGGEKLFF
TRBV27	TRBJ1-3	CASSLSRAGNTIYF
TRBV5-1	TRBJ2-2	CASSPWRDPAGELFF
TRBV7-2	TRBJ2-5	CASSIGGQGGETQYF
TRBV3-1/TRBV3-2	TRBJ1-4	CASSQDLGGARKLFF
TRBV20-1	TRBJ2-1	CSASSVLSGAMANEQFF
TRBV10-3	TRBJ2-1	CAISESGGNEQFF
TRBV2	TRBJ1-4	CASSEDRYNEKLFF
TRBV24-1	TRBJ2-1	CATSDWTSGRAQEQFF
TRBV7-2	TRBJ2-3	CASSFPGMDTDTQYF
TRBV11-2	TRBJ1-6	CASSLEDSSPLHF
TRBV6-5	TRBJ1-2	CASTFDSNYGYTF
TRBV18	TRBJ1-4	CASSPTDATNEKLFF
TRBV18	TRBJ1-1	CASSLTDRWENTEAFF
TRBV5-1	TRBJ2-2	CASSSAGDTGELFF
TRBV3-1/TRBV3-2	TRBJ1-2	CASTQTSGGRGNYGYTF
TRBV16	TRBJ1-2	CASSQTGNYGYTF
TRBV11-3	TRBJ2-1	CASSLGLAGYNEQFF
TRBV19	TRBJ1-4	CASSMRATLGRDEKLFF
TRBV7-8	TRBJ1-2	CASSLEQEVNYTF
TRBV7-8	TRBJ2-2	CASSFRRTSGNTGELFF
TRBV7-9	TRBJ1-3	CASSLGHSGNTIYF
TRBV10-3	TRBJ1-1	CAISVTGTPNTEAFF
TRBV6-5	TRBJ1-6	CASSFQGDHNSPLHF
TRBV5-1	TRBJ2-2	CASSSRTGGVTGELFF